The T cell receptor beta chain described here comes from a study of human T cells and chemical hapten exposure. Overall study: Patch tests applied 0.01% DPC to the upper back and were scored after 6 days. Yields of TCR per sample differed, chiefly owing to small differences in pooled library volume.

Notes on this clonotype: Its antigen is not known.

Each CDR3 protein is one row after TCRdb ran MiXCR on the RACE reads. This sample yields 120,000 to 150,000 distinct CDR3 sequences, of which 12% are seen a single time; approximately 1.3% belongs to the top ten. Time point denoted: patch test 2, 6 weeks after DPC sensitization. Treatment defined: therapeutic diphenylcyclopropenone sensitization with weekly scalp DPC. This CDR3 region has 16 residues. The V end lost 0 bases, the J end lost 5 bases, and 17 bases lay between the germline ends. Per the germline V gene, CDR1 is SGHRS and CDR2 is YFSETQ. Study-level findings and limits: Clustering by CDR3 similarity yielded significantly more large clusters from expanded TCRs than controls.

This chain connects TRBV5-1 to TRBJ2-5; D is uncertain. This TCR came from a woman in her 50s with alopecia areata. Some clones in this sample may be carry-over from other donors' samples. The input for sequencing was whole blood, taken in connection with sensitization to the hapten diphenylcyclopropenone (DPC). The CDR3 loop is CASSLEGPLSGETQYF. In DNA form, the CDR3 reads TGCGCCAGCAGCTTGGAAGGACCCCTGAGTGGGGAGACCCAGTACTTC.